This TCR beta chain is from a study of identical twins. Study-wide results and limits: Weaker excess twin sharing was observed in beta out-of-frame sequences. There were fewer insertions in abundant cord blood beta clonotypes, but memory repertoires showed no such pattern.

Per germline, CDR1 SGHRS and CDR2 YFSETQ. Germline trimming cut 7 bases from V and 5 bases from J; bases unmatched to any gene: 10. CDR3 size: 14 residues. A universal primer site was added by template switching, and unique molecular identifiers were carried by the cDNA. TCRdb re-called the 5' RACE reads through MiXCR, storing one row per CDR3 protein. Here the sample spans hundreds of thousands of distinct CDR3 sequences, 18% being singletons. In regard to this clonotype: Its cognate antigen is unknown.

Separately, the same data were catalogued under a study of T cells expressing NK-cell markers.

Sequencing was carried out using PBMCs. The receptor comes from a woman aged 18-30 years in good health. The gene calls are TRBV5-1 and TRBJ2-5; 8 positions match TRBD1. The CDR3 DNA follows: TGCGCCAGCGAATGGACAGGGTCAGGGGAGACCCAGTACTTC. Translating it yields CASEWTGSGETQYF.